These T cell receptor beta chains were read from a single sample in a study of technical replicates of blood from several donors. Generated by immunoSEQ multiplex PCR, the TCRdb table keeps only in-frame clones and is missing some. The repertoire holds fewer than 100,000 clones, almost 96% seen once, with 0.22% in the top ten. Sequencing used T cells isolated from PBMCs. These TCRs come from a human donor in good health. Each CDR3 is given with its conserved first and last residue. D genes are given only for firm matches. Size values are once, few and many counts, or a class for expanded clones, and some rows have none.

size,J,D,V,CDR3,DNA
NA,TRBJ2-2,TRBD1,TRBV5-1,CASSLGGQGAGELFF,TGCGCCAGCAGCTTGGGAGGACAGGGGGCCGGGGAGCTGTTTTTT
few,TRBJ1-5,TRBD1,TRBV30,CAWSMTGGGQPQHF,TGTGCCTGGAGTATGACAGGGGGCGGTCAGCCCCAGCATTTT
NA,TRBJ2-7,NA,TRBV19,CASNGRGVDEQYF,TGTGCCAGTAACGGCAGGGGTGTGGACGAGCAGTACTTC
NA,TRBJ1-5,TRBD1,TRBV19,CASSSGQGFQPQHF,TGTGCCAGTAGTTCCGGACAGGGGTTTCAGCCCCAGCATTTT
NA,TRBJ2-7,TRBD1,TRBV5-1,CASSPLGQGNNEQYF,TGCGCCAGCAGCCCCCTCGGACAGGGAAACAACGAGCAGTACTTC
NA,TRBJ2-1,TRBD2,TRBV6-4,CASSPGLAQNEQFF,TGTGCCAGCAGTCCCGGACTAGCACAGAATGAGCAGTTCTTC
NA,TRBJ2-5,TRBD2,TRBV11-3,CASSISGGAETQYF,TGTGCCAGCAGCATTAGCGGGGGGGCTGAGACCCAGTACTTC
NA,TRBJ1-2,NA,TRBV7-6,CASSLAPSWGRYYGYTF,TGTGCCAGCAGCTTAGCTCCTTCATGGGGGCGATACTATGGCTACACCTTC
few,TRBJ2-7,TRBD2,TRBV19,CASSAGTSGDYEQYF,TGTGCCAGTAGTGCGGGGACTAGCGGGGACTACGAGCAGTACTTC
NA,TRBJ2-7,TRBD1,TRBV27,CASSRPGQASYEQYF,TGTGCCAGCAGCCGTCCGGGACAGGCTAGCTACGAGCAGTACTTC
once,TRBJ1-4,NA,TRBV27,CASSSQGWEGEKLFF,TGTGCCAGCAGTTCACAGGGATGGGAAGGTGAAAAACTGTTTTTT
once,TRBJ2-2,TRBD1,TRBV30,CATGGFTGELFF,TGTGCTACAGGGGGATTCACCGGGGAGCTGTTTTTT
NA,TRBJ2-1,NA,TRBV6-5,CASSYQGLQGVKEQFF,TGTGCCAGCAGTTATCAGGGACTCCAAGGGGTGAAAGAGCAGTTCTTC
NA,TRBJ2-2,NA,TRBV6-5,CASSYFQGSGELFF,TGTGCCAGCAGTTACTTTCAGGGTTCCGGGGAGCTGTTTTTT
once,TRBJ1-1,NA,TRBV5-1,CASSYAGIFDRTEAFF,TGCGCCAGCAGCTATGCAGGGATTTTCGATAGAACTGAAGCTTTCTTT
NA,TRBJ2-3,TRBD2,TRBV15,CATSREGSLAGARADTQYF,TGTGCCACCAGCAGAGAGGGGTCTCTAGCGGGAGCTCGTGCAGATACGCAGTATTTT
NA,TRBJ2-6,TRBD2,TRBV5-1,CASSLAGLAGANVLTF,TGCGCCAGCAGTCTAGCGGGACTAGCCGGGGCCAACGTCCTGACTTTC
NA,TRBJ2-7,TRBD2,TRBV19,CASMRTSGGFYEQYF,TGTGCCAGTATGCGGACTAGCGGAGGTTTCTACGAGCAGTACTTC
NA,TRBJ1-5,TRBD1,TRBV15,CATSMDRGLNQPQHF,TGTGCCACCAGCATGGACAGGGGCCTGAATCAGCCCCAGCATTTT
NA,TRBJ2-7,TRBD2,TRBV7-8,CASSPTREGILYEQYF,TGTGCCAGCAGCCCTACCCGGGAGGGGATCTTATACGAGCAGTACTTC
NA,TRBJ2-1,TRBD2,TRBV5-6,CASSLPLAAYNEQFF,TGTGCCAGCAGCCTCCCGCTAGCGGCATACAATGAGCAGTTCTTC
NA,TRBJ2-2,NA,TRBV5-1,CASSIDRRDGTGELFF,TGCGCCAGCAGCATCGACAGACGAGATGGCACCGGGGAGCTGTTTTTT
NA,TRBJ1-2,NA,TRBV5-4,CASSFYPRAGTNYGYTF,TGTGCCAGCAGCTTCTACCCCAGGGCCGGTACTAACTATGGCTACACCTTC
NA,TRBJ1-5,NA,TRBV7-9,CASSLHGDQPQHF,TGTGCCAGCAGCTTACATGGAGATCAGCCCCAGCATTTT